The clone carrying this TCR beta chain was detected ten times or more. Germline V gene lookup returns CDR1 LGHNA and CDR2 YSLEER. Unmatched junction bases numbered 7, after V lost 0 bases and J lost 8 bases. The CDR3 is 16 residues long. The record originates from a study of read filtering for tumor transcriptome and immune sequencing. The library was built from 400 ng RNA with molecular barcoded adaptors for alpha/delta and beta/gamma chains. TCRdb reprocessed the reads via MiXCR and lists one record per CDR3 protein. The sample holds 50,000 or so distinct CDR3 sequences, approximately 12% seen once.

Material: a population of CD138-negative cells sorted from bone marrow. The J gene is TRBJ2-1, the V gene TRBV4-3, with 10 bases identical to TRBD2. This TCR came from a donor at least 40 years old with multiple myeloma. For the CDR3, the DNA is TGCGCCAGCAGCCAAGAGGGGCTAGCGGGAGATTATGAGCAGTTCTTC. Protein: CASSQEGLAGDYEQFF.